This passage covers 28 T cell receptor beta chains from one sample sequenced in a study of cytomegalovirus exposure and HLA in healthy donors. The PCR employed 60 Vbeta primers together with 13 Jbeta primers. Produced via immunoSEQ multiplex PCR; TCRdb's table is partial and in-frame only. The sample shows around 100,000 clones, around 79% of them seen only once. The sequencing sample was made of PBMCs. These receptors were taken from a male donor in good health and CMV-seropositive.

V and J are TRBV19 and TRBJ1-4, with 9 positions matching TRBD1. The CDR3 sequence is 16 residues long. The germline V gene encodes CDR1 LNHDA and CDR2 SQIVND (reference sequence). With V trimmed by 1 base and J by 7 bases, 7 bases remained unmatched. CDR3 DNA: TGTGCCAGTAGTATAGCCTTCAGGGACAGGGCTGAAAAACTGTTTTTT. Its translation is CASSIAFRDRAEKLFF.

This clone was seen just once. The V gene is TRBV4-2, the J gene TRBJ2-2, with 10 bases that match TRBD1. CDR1 LGHNA and CDR2 YNFKEQ come from the germline V gene. There are 17 residues in the CDR3. V lost 5 bases, J lost 4 bases, and 10 bases stayed unmatched. The CDR3 nucleotides are TGTGCCAGCAGCGGGTCCGACAGGGGGCTTAGCACCGGGGAGCTGTTTTTT. It encodes CASSGSDRGLSTGELFF.

J is TRBJ1-5 and V is TRBV11-2, with D tentatively TRBD1 (6 bases). Trimming took off 2 bases at V and 0 bases at J, with 11 bases between the two ends. The CDR3 length is 16 residues. Germline CDR1 and CDR2: SGHAT and FQNNGV. The CDR3 DNA is TGTGCCAGCAGCTTAAGGGGACAATTTAGCAATCAGCCCCAGCATTTT. Translated, it gives CASSLRGQFSNQPQHF.

This chain connects TRBV11-2 to TRBJ1-6; 11 nucleotides line up with TRBD1. Germline V gives CDR1 SGHAT, CDR2 FQNNGV. V shed 5 bases and J 14 bases; nucleotides not matched to a gene: 11. The CDR3 spans 15 residues. This chain's CDR3 is CASSRRDRGFGALHF. The DNA of the CDR3 is TGTGCCAGCAGCCGAAGGGACAGGGGGTTCGGGGCCCTCCACTTT.

This clone was counted only a few times. The chain is built from TRBV25-1 and TRBJ2-1, with 8 bases matching TRBD1. The germline gives CDR1 MGHDK, CDR2 SYGVNS. This CDR3 is 17 amino acids long. V trimming: 3 bases; J trimming: 5 bases; junction bases outside the gene matches: 12. The CDR3 loop is CASSDVRGPGGNNEQFF. CDR3 coding DNA: TGTGCCAGCAGTGACGTCAGGGGGCCCGGAGGAAACAATGAGCAGTTCTTC.

This chain connects TRBV11-2 to TRBJ1-5; 12 positions match TRBD1. Germline loops: CDR1 SGHAT, CDR2 FQNNGV. This CDR3 is built from 16 residues. V shed 5 bases, J shed 9 bases, and the junction held 11 bases outside the gene matches. The CDR3 spells CASSPGQGARRLPQHF. CDR3 nucleotides: TGTGCCAGCAGCCCGGGACAGGGGGCGCGAAGGCTGCCCCAGCATTTT.

The chain combines TRBV7-2 with TRBJ2-7; 7 nucleotides align to TRBD1. The CDR3 sequence is 14 residues long. Germline CDR1 is SGHTA and CDR2 is FQGNSA. V lost 5 bases, J lost 3 bases, and 7 bases stayed unmatched. CDR3 region: CASSRGQALYEQYF. The CDR3 bases are TGTGCCAGCAGCCGAGGACAGGCCCTCTACGAGCAGTACTTC.

This sequence joins TRBV27 and TRBJ1-5; D remains ambiguous. Looked up from germline, CDR1 is MNHEY and CDR2 is SMNVEV (reference sequence). Trimming cost V 3 bases and J 5 bases, with 8 bases left between them. The CDR3 runs 13 residues. The CDR3 nucleotides read TGTGCCAGCAGTTTTTACCCGGATCAGCCCCAGCATTTT. As protein: CASSFYPDQPQHF.

This chain joins TRBV5-8 and TRBJ2-7; weak D call: TRBD1 (5 bases). This CDR3 region has 14 residues. V was pared by 2 bases and J by 0 bases, with 9 bases between. Per the germline V gene, CDR1 is SGHTS and CDR2 is YDEGEE. The CDR3, as DNA: TGTGCCAGCAGCTTATCACAGGCCTCCTACGAGCAGTACTTC. Amino acids: CASSLSQASYEQYF. Using reference TRBV5-8 and TRBJ2-7 for the parts outside the CDR3, the full variable domain is EAGVTQSPTHLIKTRGQQATLRCSPISGHTSVYWYQQALGLGLQFLLWYDEGEERNRGNFPPRFSGRQFPNYSSELNVNALELEDSALYLCASSLSQASYEQYFGPGTRLTVT.

The chain uses TRBV7-9 and TRBJ2-3; 14 bases map to TRBD2. Germline V CDR1 and CDR2: SEHNR, FQNEAQ (reference sequence). Trimming removed 2 bases from V and 0 bases from J; junction bases left unmatched: 7. This CDR3 contains 19 residues. CDR3 DNA sequence: TGTGCCAGCAGCTTACTGCTTCGACTAGCGGGGGGGAGCACAGATACGCAGTATTTT. It codes for CASSLLLRLAGGSTDTQYF.

This sequence joins TRBV30 and TRBJ1-2; D is perhaps TRBD1 (6 bases). Trimming pared 2 bases from V and 2 bases from J, leaving 18 bases between. Germline V lookup: CDR1 GTSNPN, CDR2 SVGIG (reference sequence). The CDR3 totals 16 residues. The CDR3 protein is CAWSLNSRGMNYGYTF. The CDR3 DNA reads TGTGCCTGGAGTCTCAACTCCAGGGGTATGAACTATGGCTACACCTTC.

This clone was recorded only once. CDR3 in DNA: TGTGCCAGCAACGGACTAGCGGGGTCGCCCCGCACAGATACGCAGTATTTT. It codes for CASNGLAGSPRTDTQYF. This chain joins TRBV11-3 and TRBJ2-3, with 12 bases fitting TRBD2. Looked up from germline, CDR1 is SGHNT and CDR2 is YENEEA. The CDR3 has 17 amino acids. V lost 7 bases, J lost 1 base, and 9 bases stayed unmatched.

This chain uses TRBV7-2 with TRBJ2-7, with D unresolved. Germline V gene lookup returns CDR1 SGHTA and CDR2 FQGNSA. V was clipped by 1 base and J by 4 bases, with 8 bases between them. The CDR3 extends over 13 amino acids. The CDR3 sequence is CASSLDRGYEQYF. The DNA of the CDR3 is TGTGCCAGCAGCTTAGATCGAGGTTACGAGCAGTACTTC.

This chain links TRBV6-1 with TRBJ2-7; 10 bases match TRBD1. This CDR3 region has 11 residues. V lost 6 bases and J lost 11; bases outside the gene matches: 4. CDR1 is MNHNS and CDR2 is SASEGT in the germline V gene. The CDR3 DNA is TGTGCCAGCAGCGCCGGGACAGGGGAGTACTTC. This encodes CASSAGTGEYF.

The chain is built from TRBV4-1 and TRBJ2-1; TRBD2 agrees at 8 bases. V lost 2 bases to trimming and J lost 6 bases; unmatched junction nucleotides: 6. Germline loops: CDR1 MGHRA, CDR2 YSYEKL. This CDR3 is built from 15 residues. CDR3 sequence (DNA): TGCGCCAGCAGCCAACAAGCGGGGGTACTCAATGAGCAGTTCTTC. It yields the protein CASSQQAGVLNEQFF.

Regarding this clone: One end of the junction varies from germline; a read error may be responsible. The chain uses TRBV12-5 and TRBJ1-5, with 8 bases identical to TRBD1. Germline V lookup: CDR1 LGHNT, CDR2 FRNRAP. This CDR3 region has 19 residues. This chain's CDR3 is CASSLVNPRGLYSNQPQHF. For the CDR3, the DNA is TGTGCTAGTAGTTTGGTAAACCCCAGGGGGCTTTATAGCAATCAGCCCCAGCATTTT.

The V and J genes are TRBV6-4 and TRBJ2-7; 9 bases are a match to TRBD2. The CDR3 is 15 amino acids. CDR1 is MRHNA and CDR2 is SNTAGT in the germline V gene. V shed 3 bases, J shed 1 base, and the junction held 4 bases outside the gene matches. Written as DNA, the CDR3 is TGTGCCAGCAGTGAGGGAGCGGGGGGATCCTACGAGCAGTACTTC. It encodes CASSEGAGGSYEQYF.

The chain uses TRBV9 and TRBJ2-5; TRBD1 matches 10 bases. This CDR3 region has 14 residues. J was trimmed by 5 bases and V by 4 bases; bases with no gene match: 5. Germline V CDR1 and CDR2: SGDLS, YYNGEE. CDR3 residues: CASSPGTGEETQYF. CDR3 coding DNA: TGTGCCAGCAGCCCGGGGACAGGGGAGGAGACCCAGTACTTC.

The J gene is TRBJ2-7, the V gene TRBV6-5; a weak D match, TRBD1 (6 bases). This CDR3 contains 14 residues. V was clipped by 6 bases and J by 2 bases, with 14 bases between them. The germline V gene has CDR1 MNHEY and CDR2 SVGAGI. CDR3 coding DNA: TGTGCCAGCAGCCGCGAACAGGGCCCCTACGAGCAGTACTTC. The encoded protein is CASSREQGPYEQYF.

A note on this clone: The same CDR3 is also encoded by other DNA sequences in this sample. The rearrangement links TRBV29-1 to TRBJ1-2; possible D gene TRBD1, 6 bases. Deletions cut 5 bases from V and 7 bases from J, with 14 bases between. The CDR3 runs to 12 residues. CDR1 is SQVTM, CDR2 ANQGSEA, per germline. CDR3: CSVMAGGFGYTF. As DNA, the CDR3 is TGCAGCGTTATGGCGGGGGGCTTTGGCTACACCTTC.

This chain connects TRBV11-3 to TRBJ2-3; 7 nucleotides line up with TRBD1. With 0 bases clipped from V and 3 bases from J, the junction kept 6 bases outside the gene matches. CDR3 length: 16 amino acids. The germline CDR1 and CDR2 sequences are SGHNT and YENEEA. The CDR3 reads CASSLDLTGTTDTQYF. The CDR3 DNA follows: TGTGCCAGCAGCTTAGATCTGACAGGGACGACAGATACGCAGTATTTT. Variable domain in full (rest from reference TRBV11-3 and TRBJ2-3): EAGVVQSPRYKIIEKKQPVAFWCNPISGHNTLYWYLQNLGQGPELLIRYENEEAVDDSQLPKDRFSAERLKGVDSTLKIQPAELGDSAVYLCASSLDLTGTTDTQYFGPGTRLTVL.

The rearrangement links TRBV5-1 to TRBJ2-5; 8 bases map to TRBD2. CDR3 length: 14 amino acids. Germline V gives CDR1 SGHRS, CDR2 YFSETQ. The V and J ends lost 1 base and 5 bases, in that order; junction bases with no gene match: 4. The CDR3 loop reads CASSLSAGVETQYF. CDR3 sequence (DNA): TGCGCCAGCAGCTTGTCAGCGGGGGTTGAGACCCAGTACTTC.

The chain employs TRBV30 and TRBJ2-1, with 10 bases matching TRBD2. The CDR3 is made up of 13 amino acids. V dropped 1 base and J dropped 9; count of bases not matched to a gene: 3. CDR1 is GTSNPN, CDR2 SVGIG, per germline (reference sequence). The CDR3 bases are TGTGCCTGGAGTGAACTAGCGGGGCCTGAGCAGTTCTTC. The encoded protein is CAWSELAGPEQFF.

The rearrangement uses TRBV6-5 and TRBJ1-5, with no clear D. The CDR3 has 14 amino acids. Germline-derived CDR1 and CDR2 are MNHEY and SVGAGI. The germline V and J ends were trimmed by 6 bases and 8 bases, with 17 bases remaining between them. CDR3 nucleotide sequence: TGTGCCAGCAGCCCCAGACCCCTAGTGGAGCCCCAGCATTTT. It specifies CASSPRPLVEPQHF.

The rearrangement joins TRBV18 to TRBJ1-6; the D is unclear. Per the germline V gene, CDR1 is KGHSH and CDR2 is LQKENI. This CDR3 contains 16 residues. V lost 1 base and J 9 bases, leaving 16 bases between the germline ends. The CDR3 loop is CASSPLERGWSSPLHF. The CDR3, as DNA: TGTGCCAGCTCACCACTTGAGCGCGGGTGGAGTTCACCCCTCCACTTT.

In its sample, this clone was seen once. The CDR3 reads CASSPPSGGSYEQYF. Here the CDR3 DNA reads TGTGCCAGCAGTCCCCCTAGCGGGGGCTCCTACGAGCAGTACTTC. V gene TRBV6-5 combines with J gene TRBJ2-7, with 10 bases identical to TRBD2. Trimming cost V 5 bases and J 0 bases; bases outside gene matches: 4. Per the germline V gene, CDR1 is MNHEY and CDR2 is SVGAGI. CDR3 length: 15 residues.

The V and J genes are TRBV6-5 and TRBJ2-7; D possibly corresponds to TRBD2 (6 bases). V lost 5 bases and J lost 6, with 11 bases in between. CDR3 length: 12 residues. Germline CDR1 and CDR2: MNHEY and SVGAGI. The CDR3 loop reads CASSPAGGEQYF. The CDR3 coding sequence is TGTGCCAGCAGTCCCGCCGGGGGCGAGCAGTACTTC.

Only one count was recorded for this clone. This chain links TRBV4-2 with TRBJ2-7; 13 bases map to TRBD2. The V gene end was trimmed by 2 bases and the J gene end by 3 bases; junction bases not matched to a gene: 1. The CDR3 spans 15 residues. CDR1 and CDR2 (germline): LGHNA, YNFKEQ. The CDR3 reads CASSQTSGGVYEQYF. CDR3 DNA sequence: TGTGCCAGCAGCCAAACTAGCGGGGGGGTCTACGAGCAGTACTTC.